This T cell receptor beta chain came from a study of tumor-infiltrating lymphocytes in primary liver carcinoma. Turning to the study itself: Patients, male and female, were 30 to 69 years old. Whole-study results and caveats: Tumor region pairs overlapped more than did tumor-adjacent and tumor-blood pairs.

With regard to this clonotype: Its specificity is unknown.

Each 20-30 mg portion of unsorted bulk tissue served as the source for co-extraction of RNA and DNA. A constant-region primer served to make TCR beta cDNA from approximately 490 ng total RNA. Libraries for TCR beta were built through three nested multiplex PCR rounds, which together made up a slightly modified ARM-PCR procedure. TCRdb reanalysed the multiplex PCR reads using MiXCR and keeps one entry per CDR3 protein. Among about 41,000 distinct CDR3 sequences listed, about three quarters were seen once. The receptor comes from a man aged 35-49 years with primary liver carcinoma and hepatitis B virus infection. What was sequenced was liver tumor tissue from sampling region 2. The subset was: tumor region T2, inferior pole.

The CDR3 sequence is CASSMPTGQVSYNEQFF. The CDR3 coding sequence is TGTGCCAGCAGCATGCCAACAGGGCAAGTTTCCTACAATGAGCAGTTCTTC. The chain combines TRBV5-4 with TRBJ2-1, with a tentative D call TRBD1 (6 bases). The V gene's germline CDR1 is SGHNT and CDR2 YYREEE (reference sequence). Trimming cost V 4 bases and J 1 base, with 18 bases left between them. This CDR3 spans 17 amino acids. The whole variable domain, remainder taken from reference TRBV5-4 and TRBJ2-1, is ETGVTQSPTHLIKTRGQQVTLRCSSQSGHNTVSWYQQALGQGPQFIFQYYREEENGRGNFPPRFSGLQFPNYSSELNVNALELDDSALYLCASSMPTGQVSYNEQFFGPGTRLTVL.